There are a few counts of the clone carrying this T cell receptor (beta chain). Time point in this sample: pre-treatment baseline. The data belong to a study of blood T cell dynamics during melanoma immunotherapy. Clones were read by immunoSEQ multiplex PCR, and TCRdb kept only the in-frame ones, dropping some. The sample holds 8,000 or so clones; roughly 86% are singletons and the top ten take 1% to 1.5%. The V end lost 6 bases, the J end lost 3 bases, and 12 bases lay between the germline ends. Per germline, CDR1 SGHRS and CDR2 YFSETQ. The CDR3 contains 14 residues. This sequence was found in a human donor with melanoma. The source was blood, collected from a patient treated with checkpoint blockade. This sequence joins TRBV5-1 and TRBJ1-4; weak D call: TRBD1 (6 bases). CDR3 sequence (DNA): TGCGCCAGCAAGGAGGACAGACCTAATGAAAAACTGTTTTTT. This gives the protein CASKEDRPNEKLFF.